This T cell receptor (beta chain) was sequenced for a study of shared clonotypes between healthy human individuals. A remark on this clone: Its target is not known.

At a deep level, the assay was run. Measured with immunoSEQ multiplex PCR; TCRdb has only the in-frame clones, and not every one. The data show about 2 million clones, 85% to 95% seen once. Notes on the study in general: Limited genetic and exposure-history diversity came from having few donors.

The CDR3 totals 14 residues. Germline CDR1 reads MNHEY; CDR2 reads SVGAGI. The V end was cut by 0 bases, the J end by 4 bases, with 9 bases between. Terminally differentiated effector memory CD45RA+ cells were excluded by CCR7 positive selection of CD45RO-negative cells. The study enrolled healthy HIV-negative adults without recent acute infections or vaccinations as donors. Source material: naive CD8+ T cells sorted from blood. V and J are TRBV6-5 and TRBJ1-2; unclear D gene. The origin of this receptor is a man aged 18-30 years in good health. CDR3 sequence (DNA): TGTGCCAGCAGTTACTCAGGGCAGGCCTATGGCTACACCTTC. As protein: CASSYSGQAYGYTF.